The 17 T cell receptor beta chains below come from one sample, sequenced in a study of T cells in localized non-small cell lung cancer. Generated by immunoSEQ multiplex PCR, the TCRdb table keeps only in-frame clones and is missing some. Of about 82,000 clones detected, over 70% appear once; the ten largest clones hold less than 20%. This material consisted of PBMCs, taken before any cancer treatment. The receptors shown here come from a man aged 35-69 years with stage II squamous cell lung carcinoma.

The chain recombines TRBV9 with TRBJ2-3; 14 nucleotides match TRBD2. The J segment lost 4 bases and the V segment lost 2 bases, leaving 3 bases of the junction unmatched. Germline CDR1 reads SGDLS; CDR2 reads YYNGEE. This CDR3 has 16 residues. The DNA of the CDR3 is TGTGCCAGCAGCGTGGGGACTAGCGGGAGTTCAGATACGCAGTATTTT. Translating gives CASSVGTSGSSDTQYF.

CDR3 region: CASSGDLSYNEQFF. CDR3 DNA: TGTGCCAGCAGCGGGGACTTATCCTACAATGAGCAGTTCTTC. The J gene is TRBJ2-1, the V gene TRBV9; D may be TRBD2 (6 bases). Trimming left V 3 bases short and J 1 base short, with 8 bases between. The CDR3 extends over 14 amino acids. Germline V CDR1 and CDR2: SGDLS, YYNGEE.

This chain connects TRBV4-1 to TRBJ1-4; D gene unclear. This CDR3 is 14 amino acids long. Trimming cost V 4 bases and J 7 bases, with 13 bases left between them. Per the germline V gene, CDR1 is MGHRA and CDR2 is YSYEKL. In nucleotides, the CDR3 is TGCGCCAGCAGCCTCCAAGAAGGTCCTGAAAAACTGTTTTTT. Encoded protein: CASSLQEGPEKLFF.

V gene TRBV5-6 combines with J gene TRBJ2-2, with 10 bases matching TRBD1. The V and J ends lost 1 base and 7 bases, in that order; junction bases with no gene match: 7. Germline V lookup: CDR1 SGHDT, CDR2 YYEEEE. This CDR3 region has 16 residues. The CDR3: CASSLSDRGKDGELFF. The CDR3 DNA is TGTGCCAGCAGCTTGTCGGACAGGGGGAAAGACGGGGAGCTGTTTTTT.

The chain joins TRBV9 to TRBJ2-5; 9 nucleotides agree with TRBD2. This CDR3 spans 15 amino acids. Germline trimming cut 0 bases from V and 2 bases from J; bases unmatched to any gene: 2. The germline CDR1 and CDR2 sequences are SGDLS and YYNGEE. The CDR3: CASSVDAGGQETQYF. CDR3 DNA sequence: TGTGCCAGCAGCGTAGATGCGGGAGGGCAAGAGACCCAGTACTTC.

This clone was seen a handful of times. The chain employs TRBV5-6 and TRBJ1-5, with TRBD1 matching 9 bases. The length of the CDR3 is 16 residues. Germline V gene lookup returns CDR1 SGHDT and CDR2 YYEEEE. V was clipped by 4 bases and J by 2 bases; unmatched bases: 7. Here the CDR3 reads CASSQGDREGNQPQHF. Here the CDR3 DNA reads TGTGCCAGCAGCCAGGGGGACAGGGAGGGCAATCAGCCCCAGCATTTT.

This chain joins TRBV28 and TRBJ1-1; unclear D gene. The V end was cut by 4 bases, the J end by 2 bases, with 8 bases between. Germline values: CDR1 MDHEN, CDR2 SYDVKM. This CDR3 has 13 amino acids. The CDR3 region has the DNA TGTGCCAGCAGTTGGCAGTTAAACACTGAAGCTTTCTTT. It is translated as CASSWQLNTEAFF.

The chain employs TRBV5-8 and TRBJ2-3; TRBD2 aligns across 13 bases. The CDR3 totals 17 residues. The V and J ends lost 4 bases and 2 bases, in that order; junction bases with no gene match: 7. Per germline, CDR1 SGHTS and CDR2 YDEGEE. CDR3 sequence (DNA): TGTGCCAGCAGCCCTCGACTAGCGGGGGGCCACACAGATACGCAGTATTTT. Residues: CASSPRLAGGHTDTQYF.

This chain uses TRBV6-5 with TRBJ1-2; 8 bases agree with TRBD1. The CDR3 has 14 residues. The V segment lost 6 bases and the J segment 7 bases; nucleotides outside the gene matches: 10. Per germline, CDR1 MNHEY and CDR2 SVGAGI. CDR3 coding DNA: TGTGCCAGCAGATTCCTACAGGGGGGCAGTGGCTACACCTTC. It yields the protein CASRFLQGGSGYTF.

This clone was seen just once. The chain recombines TRBV7-2 with TRBJ1-1; 9 bases align to TRBD1. The CDR3 contains 13 residues. Germline V gene sequence: CDR1 SGHTA, CDR2 FQGNSA. Unmatched junction bases numbered 5, after V lost 0 bases and J lost 12 bases. CDR3 coding DNA: TGTGCCAGCAGCTTAGCGGGGACAGGGAACCCTTTCTTT. Translating it yields CASSLAGTGNPFF.

This clone was counted a single time. The V gene is TRBV5-1, the J gene TRBJ2-7; possible D gene TRBD2, 6 bases. Germline CDR1 and CDR2: SGHRS and YFSETQ. The V and J ends lost 0 bases and 5 bases respectively, with 15 bases between them. The CDR3 length is 15 residues. CDR3 in DNA: TGCGCCAGCAGCTTGGCCCTTAGCGGTAGTGACGAGCAGTACTTC. It codes for CASSLALSGSDEQYF.

The chain joins TRBV4-1 to TRBJ1-5; D gene uncertain. Deletions cut 0 bases from V and 3 bases from J, with 9 bases between. Germline V CDR1 and CDR2: MGHRA, YSYEKL. This CDR3 contains 15 residues. This chain's CDR3 is CASSQDTGINQPQHF. In DNA form, the CDR3 reads TGCGCCAGCAGCCAAGACACGGGAATCAATCAGCCCCAGCATTTT.

The chain uses TRBV10-3 and TRBJ1-1; no firm D call. Germline CDR1 ENHRY, CDR2 SYGVKD. V was trimmed by 6 bases and J by 1 base, leaving 9 bases between them. The CDR3 loop spans 13 amino acids. The CDR3 loop reads CAIRGSQNTEAFF. The CDR3, as DNA: TGTGCCATCAGGGGCTCCCAGAACACTGAAGCTTTCTTT.

V usage is TRBV28 and J usage is TRBJ1-2, with 9 positions matching TRBD1. The V gene end was trimmed by 4 bases and the J gene end by 5 bases; junction bases not matched to a gene: 8. The CDR3 is made up of 15 amino acids. Germline CDR1 MDHEN, CDR2 SYDVKM. The CDR3 protein is CASSYKTGGRYGYTF. Here the CDR3 DNA reads TGTGCCAGCAGTTATAAAACAGGGGGCCGATATGGCTACACCTTC.

V gene TRBV29-1 combines with J gene TRBJ1-1; perhaps TRBD1 as D (6 bases). Between the trimmed V and J ends, which lost 7 bases and 11 bases, there was a span of 23 bases. The CDR3 is made up of 13 amino acids. Looked up from germline, CDR1 is SQVTM and CDR2 is ANQGSEA. The CDR3 region has the DNA TGCAGCGCGACACGAGGCCAGGGGATGATGGCTTTCTTT. Translating gives CSATRGQGMMAFF.

The V call is TRBV2, the J call TRBJ2-5; D perhaps matches TRBD1 (6 bases). The germline V and J ends were trimmed by 5 bases and 1 base, with 11 bases remaining between them. CDR1 and CDR2 from the germline V gene are SNHLY and FYNNEI. The CDR3 contains 14 residues. The CDR3 DNA follows: TGTGCCAGCAGTTATACAGGGCCCCAAGAGACCCAGTACTTC. Amino acids: CASSYTGPQETQYF.

The chain is built from TRBV11-2 and TRBJ1-2; TRBD1 matches 9 bases. The germline CDR1 and CDR2 sequences are SGHAT and FQNNGV. The J segment lost 5 bases and the V segment lost 5 bases, leaving 9 bases of the junction unmatched. This CDR3 region has 15 residues. CDR3 sequence (DNA): TGTGCCAGCAGCCGAATCCGTGGACAGGGGTATGGCTACACCTTC. This translates into CASSRIRGQGYGYTF.